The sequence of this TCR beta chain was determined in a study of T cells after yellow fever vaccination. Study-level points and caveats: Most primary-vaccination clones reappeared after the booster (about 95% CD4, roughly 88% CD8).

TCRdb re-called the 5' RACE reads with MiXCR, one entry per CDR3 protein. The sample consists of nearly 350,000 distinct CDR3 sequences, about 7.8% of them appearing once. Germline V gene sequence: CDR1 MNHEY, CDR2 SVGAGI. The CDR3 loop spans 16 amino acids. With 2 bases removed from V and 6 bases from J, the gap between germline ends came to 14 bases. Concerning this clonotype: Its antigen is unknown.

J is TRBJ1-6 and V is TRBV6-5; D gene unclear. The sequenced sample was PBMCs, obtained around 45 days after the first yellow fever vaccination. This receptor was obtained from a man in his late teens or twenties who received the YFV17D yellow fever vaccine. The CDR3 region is CASSYGEPRLNSPLHF. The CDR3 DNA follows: TGTGCCAGCAGTTACGGGGAGCCCCGGCTTAATTCACCCCTCCACTTT.